The T cell receptor beta chain described here comes from a study of beta chain features in type 1 diabetes. Overall study results and limits: Across all four CD4+ subsets, people with type 1 diabetes showed modestly shorter TCRB CDR3s.

One heparinised blood draw averaging roughly 120 mL was given by each donor. As to this clone: Its antigen is unknown.

The sequenced template was cDNA made from the entire isolated RNA. The assay was immunoSEQ multiplex PCR, and TCRdb's table has in-frame clones only and misses some. The data contain some 700,000 clones, roughly 12% of them singletons. Trimming removed 3 bases from V and 7 bases from J; junction bases left unmatched: 15. The CDR3 has 17 residues. Looked up from germline, CDR1 is SGDLS and CDR2 is YYNGEE. The clonotype comes from a man aged 18 to 29 with type 1 diabetes. The chain uses TRBV9 and TRBJ2-1; 8 bases map to TRBD1. The material sequenced was naive CD4+ T cells from blood. CDR3 DNA: TGTGCCAGCAGCGCCCACCCGACAGGGGATGGGGATAATGAGCAGTTCTTC. This encodes CASSAHPTGDGDNEQFF.